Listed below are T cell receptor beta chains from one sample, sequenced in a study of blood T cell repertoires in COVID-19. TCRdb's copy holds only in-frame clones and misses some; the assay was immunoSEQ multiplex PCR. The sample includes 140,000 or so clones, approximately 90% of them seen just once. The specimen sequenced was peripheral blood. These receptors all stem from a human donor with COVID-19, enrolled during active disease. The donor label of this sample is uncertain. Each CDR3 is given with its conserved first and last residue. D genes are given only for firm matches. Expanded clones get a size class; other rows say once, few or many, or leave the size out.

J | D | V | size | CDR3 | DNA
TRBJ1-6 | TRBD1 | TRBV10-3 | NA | CASKRTGANSPLHF | TGTGCCTCAAAAAGGACAGGGGCGAATTCACCCCTCCACTTT
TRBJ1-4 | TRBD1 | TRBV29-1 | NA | CSVEMPPGQGGDNEKLFF | TGCAGCGTTGAAATGCCTCCGGGACAGGGGGGAGATAATGAAAAACTGTTTTTT
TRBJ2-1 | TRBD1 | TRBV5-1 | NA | CASSLATGNNEQFF | TGCGCCAGCAGCTTGGCGACAGGGAACAATGAGCAGTTCTTC
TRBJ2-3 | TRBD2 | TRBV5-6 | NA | CASSSLESSGGVTDTQYF | TGTGCCAGCAGCTCCCTCGAATCAAGCGGGGGGGTCACAGATACGCAGTATTTT
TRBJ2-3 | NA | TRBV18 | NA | CASSRRASDTDTQYF | TGTGCCAGCTCCCGGAGGGCTAGCGACACGGATACGCAGTATTTT
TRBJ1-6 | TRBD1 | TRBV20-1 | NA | CSASVGRGQTGSPLHF | TGCAGTGCTAGTGTCGGCAGGGGGCAAACTGGTTCACCCCTCCACTTT
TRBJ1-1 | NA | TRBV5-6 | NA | CASSTYTEAFF | TGTGCCAGCAGCACATATACTGAAGCTTTCTTT
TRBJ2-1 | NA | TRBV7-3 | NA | CASSLTSRNEQFF | TGTGCCAGCAGCTTAACGTCTCGGAATGAGCAGTTCTTC
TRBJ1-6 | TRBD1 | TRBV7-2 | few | CASSLAGGAGNSPLHF | TGTGCCAGCAGCTTGGCAGGGGGCGCGGGTAATTCACCCCTCCACTTT
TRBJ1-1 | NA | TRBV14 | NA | CASSQDPDRQKNTEAFF | TGTGCCAGCAGCCAAGACCCAGACAGACAGAAGAACACTGAAGCTTTCTTT
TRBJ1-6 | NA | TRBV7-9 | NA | CASSLSLLYGNSPLHF | TGTGCCAGCAGCTTAAGTTTATTATACGGTAATTCACCCCTCCACTTT
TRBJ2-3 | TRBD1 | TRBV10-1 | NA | CASSPASGQRKGDTQYF | TGCGCCAGCAGTCCGGCCTCGGGACAGCGGAAGGGAGATACGCAGTATTTT
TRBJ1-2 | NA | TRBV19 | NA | CASSTTPSLPPTYGYTF | TGTGCCAGTAGTACCACTCCCTCCCTACCTCCTACCTATGGCTACACCTTC
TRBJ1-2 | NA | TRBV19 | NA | CASRQGSSGGYTF | TGTGCCAGTAGACAGGGATCCAGCGGCGGCTACACCTTC
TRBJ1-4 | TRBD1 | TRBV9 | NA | CASSVDAGGVEKLFF | TGTGCCAGCAGCGTAGATGCAGGGGGTGTTGAAAAACTGTTTTTT
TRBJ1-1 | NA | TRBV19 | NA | CASSPRLLTEAFF | TGTGCCAGTAGCCCCCGATTACTCACTGAAGCTTTCTTT
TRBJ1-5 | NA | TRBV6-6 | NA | CASSSLTVYSNQPQHF | TGTGCCAGCAGTTCCTTGACAGTTTATAGCAATCAGCCCCAGCATTTT
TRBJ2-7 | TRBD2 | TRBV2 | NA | CASSAEREDQEQYF | TGTGCCAGCAGTGCAGAGCGGGAGGATCAAGAGCAGTACTTC
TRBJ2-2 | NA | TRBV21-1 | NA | CASKGHNTGELFF | TGTGCCAGCAAGGGACATAACACCGGGGAGCTGTTTTTT
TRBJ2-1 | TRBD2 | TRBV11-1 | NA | CASSLGGGYNEQFF | TGTGCCAGCAGCCTTGGGGGGGGCTACAATGAGCAGTTCTTC
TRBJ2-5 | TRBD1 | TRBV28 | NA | CASTPARTGQTQYF | TGTGCCAGCACTCCAGCCCGGACAGGCCAAACCCAGTACTTC
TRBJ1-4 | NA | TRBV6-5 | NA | CASSLKTSPGEKLFF | TGTGCCAGCAGTCTTAAAACCTCGCCGGGTGAAAAACTGTTTTTT
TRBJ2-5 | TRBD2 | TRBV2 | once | CASERGPDETQYF | TGTGCCAGCGAGCGGGGGCCTGATGAGACCCAGTACTTC
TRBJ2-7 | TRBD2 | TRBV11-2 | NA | CASSSLTSGGVEQYF | TGTGCCAGCAGCTCCTTGACTAGCGGGGGGGTCGAGCAGTACTTC
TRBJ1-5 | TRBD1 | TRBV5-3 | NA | CARSLRDRDQPQHF | TGTGCCAGAAGCCTCCGGGACAGGGATCAGCCCCAGCATTTT
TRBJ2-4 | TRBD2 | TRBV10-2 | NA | CASSEKLAGVNIQYF | TGCGCCAGCAGTGAGAAACTAGCGGGAGTAAACATTCAGTACTTC
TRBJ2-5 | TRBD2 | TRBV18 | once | CASSPSQRERGETQYF | TGTGCCAGCTCACCATCGCAGCGGGAGAGGGGTGAGACCCAGTACTTC
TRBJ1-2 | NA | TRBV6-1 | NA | CASSELGTTTAHGYTF | TGTGCCAGCAGTGAACTAGGGACAACCACCGCGCATGGCTACACCTTC
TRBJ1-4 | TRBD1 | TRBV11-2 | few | CASSLTGTNEKLFF | TGTGCCAGCAGCTTGACAGGGACTAATGAAAAACTGTTTTTT
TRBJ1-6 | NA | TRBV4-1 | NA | CASSLGGHSPLHF | TGCGCCAGCAGCCTGGGAGGGCATTCACCCCTCCACTTT
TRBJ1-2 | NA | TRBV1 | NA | CTSSQVKGGLYGYTF | TGCACCAGCAGCCAAGTTAAAGGCGGACTCTATGGCTACACCTTC
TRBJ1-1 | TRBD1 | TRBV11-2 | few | CASSFGSGGGTEAFF | TGTGCCAGCAGCTTCGGTTCAGGGGGCGGGACTGAAGCTTTCTTT
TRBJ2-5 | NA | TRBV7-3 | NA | CASSASTGHEETQYF | TGTGCCAGCAGCGCCTCGACGGGACACGAAGAGACCCAGTACTTC
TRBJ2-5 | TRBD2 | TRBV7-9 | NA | CASSPTTTSDETQYF | TGTGCCAGCAGTCCGACCACGACTAGCGATGAGACCCAGTACTTC
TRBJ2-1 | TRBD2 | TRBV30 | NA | CAWRWGGRVDNEQFF | TGTGCCTGGAGGTGGGGAGGGAGGGTAGACAATGAGCAGTTCTTC
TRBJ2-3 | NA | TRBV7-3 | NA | CASSYLRTSTDTQYF | TGTGCCAGCAGCTACTTGCGGACTAGCACAGATACGCAGTATTTT
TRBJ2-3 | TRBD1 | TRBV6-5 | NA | CASIGTVTDTQYF | TGTGCCAGCATTGGGACAGTTACAGATACGCAGTATTTT
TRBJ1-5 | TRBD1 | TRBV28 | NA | CASSGGQGADQPQHF | TGTGCCAGCAGTGGAGGCCAGGGGGCAGATCAGCCCCAGCATTTT
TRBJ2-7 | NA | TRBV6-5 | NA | CASSYVADLSYEQYF | TGTGCCAGCAGTTACGTGGCAGATCTCTCCTACGAGCAGTACTTC
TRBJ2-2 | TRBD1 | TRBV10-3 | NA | CAIRSGQTTGELFF | TGTGCCATCAGGTCGGGACAGACCACCGGGGAGCTGTTTTTT
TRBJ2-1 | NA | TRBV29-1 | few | CSVERAYNEQFF | TGCAGCGTCGAGCGAGCCTACAATGAGCAGTTCTTC
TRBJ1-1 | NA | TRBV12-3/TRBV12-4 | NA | CASTFPGYTEAFF | TGTGCCAGCACTTTCCCAGGGTACACTGAAGCTTTCTTT
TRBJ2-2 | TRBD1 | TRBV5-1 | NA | CASSPGQTSTGELFF | TGCGCCAGCAGTCCGGGACAGACTTCCACCGGGGAGCTGTTTTTT
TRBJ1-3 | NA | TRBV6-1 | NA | CASSEPGRGSGNTIYF | TGTGCCAGCAGTGAACCGGGCAGGGGATCTGGAAACACCATATATTTT
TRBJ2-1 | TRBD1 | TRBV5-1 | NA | CASRPGTVDDEQFF | TGCGCCAGCCGACCCGGGACAGTGGACGATGAGCAGTTCTTC
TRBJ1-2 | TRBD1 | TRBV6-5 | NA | CASSYQGAGNYGYTF | TGTGCCAGCAGTTATCAGGGGGCGGGGAACTATGGCTACACCTTC
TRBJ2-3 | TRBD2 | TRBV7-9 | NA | CASQRVGTSGSTDTQYF | TGTGCCAGCCAAAGGGTGGGGACTAGCGGCAGCACAGATACGCAGTATTTT
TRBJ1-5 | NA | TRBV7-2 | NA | CASSLVGSRNQPQHF | TGTGCCAGCAGCTTAGTCGGGTCCCGAAATCAGCCCCAGCATTTT
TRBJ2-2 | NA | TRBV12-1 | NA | CASSTPGGVDTGELFF | TGTGCCAGCAGCACCCCTGGAGGGGTGGACACCGGGGAGCTGTTTTTT
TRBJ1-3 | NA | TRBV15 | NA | CATSRDPGSGNTIYF | TGTGCCACCAGCAGAGATCCCGGGTCTGGAAACACCATATATTTT
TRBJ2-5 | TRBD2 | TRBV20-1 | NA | CSLAGVETQYF | TGCTCCCTAGCGGGAGTGGAGACCCAGTACTTC
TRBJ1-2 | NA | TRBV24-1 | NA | CATSAFTGSDYGYTF | TGTGCCACCAGTGCCTTCACAGGGTCGGACTATGGCTACACCTTC
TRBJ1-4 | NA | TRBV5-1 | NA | CASSVGLNEKLFF | TGCGCCAGCAGCGTGGGACTTAATGAAAAACTGTTTTTT
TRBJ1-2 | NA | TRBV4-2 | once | CASSQEGGGEHGYTF | TGTGCCAGCAGCCAAGAAGGTGGGGGGGAGCATGGCTACACCTTC
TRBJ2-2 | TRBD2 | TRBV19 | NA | CASSRSGGNGELFF | TGTGCCAGTAGTAGAAGCGGGGGGAACGGGGAGCTGTTTTTT
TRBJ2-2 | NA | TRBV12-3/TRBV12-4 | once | CASRSGTGELFF | TGTGCCAGCAGATCGGGGACCGGGGAGCTGTTTTTT
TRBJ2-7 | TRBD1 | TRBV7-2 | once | CASSLTGGRSYEQYF | TGTGCCAGCAGCTTGACAGGGGGAAGGTCCTACGAGCAGTACTTC
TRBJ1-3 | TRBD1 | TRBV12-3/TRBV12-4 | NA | CASRQGSGNTIYF | TGTGCCAGCAGACAGGGGTCTGGAAACACCATATATTTT
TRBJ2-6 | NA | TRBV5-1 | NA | CASSLGGHSGANVLTF | TGCGCCAGCAGCTTGGGGGGACACTCTGGGGCCAACGTCCTGACTTTC
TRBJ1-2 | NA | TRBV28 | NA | CASGTGSYGYTF | TGTGCCAGCGGCACAGGATCCTATGGCTACACCTTC